The sequence of this T cell receptor beta chain was determined in a study of somatic mutations in cytotoxic T cells in rheumatoid arthritis. Germline values: CDR1 MRHNA, CDR2 SNTAGT. Trimming removed 8 bases from V and 6 bases from J, with 23 bases in between. The CDR3 spans 16 residues. Produced via immunoSEQ multiplex PCR; TCRdb's table is partial and in-frame only. Among about 20,000 clones listed, around 83% were seen once. With respect to this clone: Its specificity is not known.

Study-wide results and caveats: Patients with a largest CD8+ clone exceeding 20% of CD8+ cells numbered about an eighth of the 65.

This receptor was obtained from a woman between 45 and 60 years old in good health. Sequenced input: CD8+ T cells sorted from blood. The rearrangement uses TRBV6-4 and TRBJ2-1, with D possibly TRBD2 on 7 matching bases. Here the CDR3 reads CASSVRGGGSGNEQFF. The CDR3 DNA reads as TGTGCCAGCTCCGTTCGAGGGGGGGGTTCTGGCAATGAGCAGTTCTTC.